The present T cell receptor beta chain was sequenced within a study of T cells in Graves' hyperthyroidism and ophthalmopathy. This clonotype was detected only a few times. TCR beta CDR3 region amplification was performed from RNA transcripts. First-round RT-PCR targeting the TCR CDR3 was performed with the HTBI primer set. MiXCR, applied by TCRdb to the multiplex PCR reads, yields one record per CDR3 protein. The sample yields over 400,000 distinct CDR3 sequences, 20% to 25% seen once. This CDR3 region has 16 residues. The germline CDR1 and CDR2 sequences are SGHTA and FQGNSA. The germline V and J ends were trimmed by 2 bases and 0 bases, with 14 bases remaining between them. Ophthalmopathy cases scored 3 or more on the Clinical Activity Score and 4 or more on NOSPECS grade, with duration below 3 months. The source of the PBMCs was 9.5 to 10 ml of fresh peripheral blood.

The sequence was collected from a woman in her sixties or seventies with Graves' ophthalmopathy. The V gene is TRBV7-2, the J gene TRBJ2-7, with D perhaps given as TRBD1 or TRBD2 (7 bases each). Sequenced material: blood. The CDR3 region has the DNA TGTGCCAGCAGCTTAAGAGGGGGCGGGAGCTCCTACGAGCAGTACTTC. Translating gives CASSLRGGGSSYEQYF.